A selection of T cell receptor beta chains follows, all from one sample in a study of shared clonotypes between healthy human individuals. The assay was immunoSEQ multiplex PCR, and TCRdb's table has in-frame clones only and misses some. The table records around 940,000 clones, more than 75% of them present only once. Sequencing was performed on memory CD4+ T cells sorted from blood. The source of these receptors is a young man in good health. CDR3s include the opening cysteine and the closing phenylalanine or tryptophan. A D gene is named only where the DNA matches it firmly. The size field is filled for only some rows; it gives once, few, many or a size class.

16	NA	TRBJ2-2	TRBV14	TRBD1	CASSLWTGTNTGELFF	TGTGCCAGCAGCCTGTGGACAGGGACGAACACCGGGGAGCTGTTTTTT
14	many	TRBJ2-7	TRBV10-3	TRBD1	CAISGRDRGYEQYF	TGTGCCATCAGTGGCCGGGACAGGGGCTACGAGCAGTACTTC
14	NA	TRBJ2-7	TRBV5-1	NA	CASSMGGRSYEQYF	TGCGCCAGCAGTATGGGGGGCCGAAGCTACGAGCAGTACTTC
15	NA	TRBJ2-1	TRBV13	TRBD2	CASSRAGSGTNEQFF	TGTGCCAGCAGCCGAGCGGGTAGCGGGACCAATGAGCAGTTCTTC
14	NA	TRBJ2-1	TRBV7-6	NA	CASSPPGSYNEQFF	TGTGCCAGCAGCCCCCCGGGGTCCTACAATGAGCAGTTCTTC
15	NA	TRBJ2-1	TRBV6-1	TRBD1	CASSEVGRGKNEQFF	TGTGCCAGCAGTGAAGTGGGCAGGGGGAAGAATGAGCAGTTCTTC
12	NA	TRBJ1-4	TRBV6-1	NA	CASTGQYEKLFF	TGTGCCAGCACTGGACAGTATGAAAAACTGTTTTTT
13	few	TRBJ1-1	TRBV10-3	NA	CAISPAMNTEAFF	TGTGCCATCAGCCCGGCCATGAACACTGAAGCTTTCTTT
17	NA	TRBJ2-1	TRBV7-2	TRBD2	CASSLSAGLAGHNEQFF	TGTGCCAGCAGCTTATCCGCTGGGCTAGCGGGGCACAATGAGCAGTTCTTC
14	NA	TRBJ1-2	TRBV19	TRBD1	CATHRDRGNYGYTF	TGTGCCACCCACCGGGACAGGGGTAACTATGGCTACACCTTC
13	NA	TRBJ1-1	TRBV11-2	NA	CASSLWDRTEAFF	TGTGCCAGCAGCCTATGGGACCGCACTGAAGCTTTCTTT
14	NA	TRBJ2-3	TRBV7-3	TRBD1	CASSPTGGRDTQYF	TGTGCCAGCAGCCCGACAGGGGGAAGAGATACGCAGTATTTT
14	NA	TRBJ1-2	TRBV6-5	NA	CASNPGHRLFGYTF	TGTGCCAGCAATCCGGGACATCGATTGTTCGGCTACACCTTC
15	NA	TRBJ2-2	TRBV5-1	TRBD1	CASSRDRVETGELFF	TGCGCCAGCAGCCGGGACAGGGTAGAGACCGGGGAGCTGTTTTTT
15	NA	TRBJ1-6	TRBV28	NA	CASSLVDRDNSPLHF	TGTGCCAGCAGTTTAGTAGACAGAGATAATTCACCCCTCCACTTT
13	NA	TRBJ2-2	TRBV28	TRBD1	CASRQGAAGELFF	TGTGCCAGTAGACAGGGGGCAGCCGGGGAGCTGTTTTTT
17	NA	TRBJ2-5	TRBV5-6	TRBD2	CASSYNRAGGLQETQYF	TGTGCCAGCAGCTATAACAGGGCGGGGGGCCTCCAAGAGACCCAGTACTTC
15	NA	TRBJ1-1	TRBV18	NA	CASSSGSGAYTEAFF	TGTGCCAGCTCAAGCGGTTCAGGGGCCTACACTGAAGCTTTCTTT
11	once	TRBJ2-1	TRBV5-1	NA	CASRSLNEQFF	TGCGCCAGCAGATCTCTAAATGAGCAGTTCTTC
16	NA	TRBJ2-3	TRBV5-1	TRBD2	CASSPTTSGSTDTQYF	TGCGCCAGCAGCCCCACGACTAGCGGGAGCACAGATACGCAGTATTTT
14	NA	TRBJ2-3	TRBV7-6	NA	CASSLRTGTDTQYF	TGTGCCAGCAGCTTAAGGACGGGCACAGATACGCAGTATTTT
15	NA	TRBJ1-6	TRBV19	NA	CASSNIVGSNSPLHF	TGTGCCAGTAGTAACATCGTGGGCAGTAATTCACCCCTCCACTTT
13	NA	TRBJ2-7	TRBV4-3	NA	CASSQERYSEQYF	TGCGCCAGCAGCCAAGAACGCTATTCAGAGCAGTACTTC
15	NA	TRBJ2-1	TRBV11-2	NA	CASRLAFLSYNEQFF	TGTGCCAGCAGGCTAGCTTTTTTATCCTACAATGAGCAGTTCTTC
16	few	TRBJ2-7	TRBV21-1	NA	CASSKVVRQGVYEQYF	TGTGCCAGCAGCAAAGTCGTTCGGCAGGGGGTCTACGAGCAGTACTTC
14	few	TRBJ2-7	TRBV9	NA	CASSVDPGGTEQYF	TGTGCCAGCAGCGTAGATCCCGGGGGCACCGAGCAGTACTTC
15	NA	TRBJ2-7	TRBV5-4	TRBD2	CASSLGGGSSYEQYF	TGTGCCAGCAGCTTGGGCGGGGGGAGCTCCTACGAGCAGTACTTC
15	once	TRBJ2-5	TRBV11-2	NA	CASSLGRTTQETQYF	TGTGCCAGCAGCTTAGGGAGAACAACCCAAGAGACCCAGTACTTC
14	many	TRBJ1-1	TRBV14	NA	CASSFARVVTEAFF	TGTGCCAGCAGCTTTGCCAGGGTGGTCACTGAAGCTTTCTTT
16	NA	TRBJ2-1	TRBV7-9	NA	CASSLIKGVTYNEQFF	TGTGCCAGCAGCTTAATCAAAGGGGTGACCTACAATGAGCAGTTCTTC
11	NA	TRBJ1-2	TRBV19	NA	CASNGGRGYTF	TGTGCCAGTAATGGGGGCCGTGGCTACACCTTC
15	few	TRBJ2-2	TRBV19	TRBD2	CASRASGTDTGELFF	TGTGCCAGTAGGGCTAGCGGAACGGACACCGGGGAGCTGTTTTTT
14	once	TRBJ2-5	TRBV6-5	TRBD1	CASSQGQGRETQYF	TGTGCCAGCAGTCAAGGACAGGGGAGGGAGACCCAGTACTTC
12	NA	TRBJ1-2	TRBV30	NA	CAWSKRGYGYTF	TGTGCCTGGAGTAAAAGGGGCTATGGCTACACCTTC
14	NA	TRBJ2-5	TRBV18	TRBD1	CASSGGQSGETQYF	TGTGCCAGCTCAGGGGGACAGTCGGGAGAGACCCAGTACTTC
14	NA	TRBJ2-5	TRBV19	TRBD2	CASSIGGTSGTQYF	TGTGCCAGTAGTATTGGGGGGACTAGCGGGACCCAGTACTTC
13	once	TRBJ2-7	TRBV5-1	TRBD1	CASSWDRGREQYF	TGCGCCAGCAGTTGGGACAGGGGTCGCGAGCAGTACTTC
14	NA	TRBJ2-7	TRBV2	TRBD1	CASARGTAFYEQYF	TGTGCCAGCGCTAGAGGGACAGCTTTCTACGAGCAGTACTTC
15	NA	TRBJ2-7	TRBV5-5	TRBD2	CASSLVLAGSYEQYF	TGTGCCAGCAGCTTGGTACTAGCGGGCTCCTACGAGCAGTACTTC
16	NA	TRBJ2-1	TRBV18	NA	CASSPGRSLLGNEQFF	TGTGCCAGCTCACCGGGACGGTCCTTACTGGGGAATGAGCAGTTCTTC
18	NA	TRBJ2-3	TRBV5-8	TRBD2	CASSSSGTSRGGTDTQYF	TGTGCCAGCAGCTCATCCGGGACTAGTAGAGGGGGGACAGATACGCAGTATTTT
13	NA	TRBJ2-5	TRBV19	NA	CASSIWGLETQYF	TGTGCCAGTAGTATCTGGGGTCTAGAGACCCAGTACTTC
12	once	TRBJ2-5	TRBV18	NA	CASSPRAETQYF	TGTGCCAGCTCACCAAGGGCAGAGACCCAGTACTTC
17	NA	TRBJ1-6	TRBV11-2	NA	CASSLVQMPYYNSPLHF	TGTGCCAGCAGCTTAGTGCAGATGCCCTACTATAATTCACCCCTCCACTTT
13	NA	TRBJ1-1	TRBV2	NA	CASIGGIGAKAFF	TGTGCCAGCATCGGGGGTATAGGAGCGAAAGCTTTCTTT
15	NA	TRBJ2-1	TRBV5-1	NA	CASSLMGSSYNEQFF	TGCGCCAGCAGCTTGATGGGGAGCTCCTACAATGAGCAGTTCTTC
14	NA	TRBJ1-6	TRBV10-2	NA	CASSESEGYSPLHF	TGCGCCAGCAGTGAGTCGGAGGGTTACTCACCCCTCCACTTT
11	few	TRBJ2-2	TRBV29-1	TRBD2	CSVESAGTGFF	TGCAGCGTTGAGTCAGCGGGAACCGGGTTTTTT
12	once	TRBJ2-3	TRBV19	NA	CASSINSDTQYF	TGTGCCAGTAGTATTAACTCAGATACGCAGTATTTT
17	few	TRBJ2-3	TRBV2	NA	CASSGIWRGPFTDTQYF	TGTGCCAGCAGTGGAATCTGGCGGGGGCCCTTCACAGATACGCAGTATTTT
13	NA	TRBJ1-1	TRBV14	TRBD1	CASSQQGATEAFF	TGTGCCAGCAGCCAACAGGGGGCAACTGAAGCTTTCTTT
14	NA	TRBJ2-3	TRBV30	NA	CAWSRGKGTDTQYF	TGTGCCTGGTCAAGGGGGAAGGGCACAGATACGCAGTATTTT
19	NA	TRBJ1-6	TRBV6-9	TRBD1	CASRTSGTANLSYNSPLHF	TGTGCCAGCAGGACCTCCGGGACAGCGAACCTCTCCTATAATTCACCCCTCCACTTT
16	NA	TRBJ2-2	TRBV30	NA	CAWSVGPATNTGELFF	TGTGCCTGGAGTGTAGGCCCAGCTACGAACACCGGGGAGCTGTTTTTT